This T cell receptor beta chain was identified during a study of regulatory T cells in long-lasting Graves disease (dated by TCRdb to the early 2020s). About the full investigation: Patients with newly diagnosed Graves' disease had been on antithyroid drugs for under 3 months. Persistent Graves' disease patients were compared with newly diagnosed Graves' disease patients by peripheral blood TCR sequencing and RNA sequencing. The study was registered as a clinical trial and conducted in China. TCR sequencing covered some 13 persistent and roughly 20 newly diagnosed Graves' disease patients, 33 samples in total. Summary of the overall study and its limitations: Compared with newly diagnosed patients, patients with persistent Graves' disease had lower TCR Shannon entropy and fewer highly expanded clones, which suggests clonal expansion. The authors acknowledged the small sample size as a limitation that may reduce accuracy. Only peripheral blood was studied, because thyroid tissue, the primary lesion, was inaccessible. Persistent patients shared more public clonotypes among themselves (approximately 2,500) than newly diagnosed patients did (approximately 970). Only the TCR beta chain was sequenced and analyzed. Preferential use of TRBV28, TRBJ1-2 and TRBJ2-5 was observed in persistent disease, whereas TRBV20-1 and TRBJ2-1 were favored in newly diagnosed disease.

The germline V gene supplies CDR1 SNHLY and CDR2 FYNNEI. The CDR3, cysteine through phenylalanine, is 14 amino acids long. Here the CDR3 DNA is all that survives: 42 bases in frame from base 1. Trimming removed 2 bases from V and 0 bases from J, leaving 7 bases between the germline ends. The library was produced with multiplex PCR. TCRdb lists the instrument as Illumina HiSeq 4000. CDR3 regions were amplified by Arm-PCR with iRepertoire HTBI primers to construct TCR beta libraries. Before sequencing, the PCR products underwent gel purification. Under the source paper's analysis protocol: Gene usage analysis of CDR3 amino acid clonotypes relied on the approximately 60 TRBV and fewer than 15 TRBJ segments identified across samples. COPE and FqMerger were used to merge the filtered high-quality paired reads into contigs. Contigs were aligned with BLAST to IMGT TRBV, TRBD and TRBJ reference genes, and CDR3 was defined per IMGT. Highly expanded clones were defined as clonotypes with a frequency above 0.1%. Repertoire diversity was measured by Shannon entropy, and V-J evenness by the Gini coefficient. A clonotype found in more than one individual was treated as public. TCRdb reworked the public reads: Q25 trimming with fastp, MiXCR clone assembly, productive beta chains retained. Every distinct CDR3 protein forms one entry, paired with its most common genes and DNA. The V and J calls and clone size come from TCRdb's table, not from the authors' own analysis. This sample comprises 370,000 or so distinct CDR3 sequences, 16% of them detected only once. The ten largest clones represent roughly a fifth of the sample.

This clonotype has a count of ten or more. Its antigen is still unknown. Qualities for individual bases were not recorded, and no much larger clone is one base off. Per the publication, the time point label means: newly diagnosed GD, antithyroid drugs for less than 3 months. RNA was extracted from PBMCs in TRIzol for both TCR sequencing and RNA sequencing. The diagnosis of Graves' disease was made according to American Thyroid Association guidelines. Recruitment of patients was carried out at an endocrinology department in Xi'an, China. From each patient, around 9.3 milliliters of peripheral blood was collected into an EDTA anticoagulant tube. Ficoll Paque Plus density gradient separation was used to isolate PBMCs, and no further T cell sorting was done. An Agilent 2100 Bioanalyzer and agarose gel were used to check RNA quality, while a NanoDrop 2000 measured RNA concentration. These data were also filed under a second study, of T cells in Graves' hyperthyroidism and ophthalmopathy. The second study's paper adds: Graves' hyperthyroidism was defined as stable when no progression to ophthalmopathy occurred over 18 months of follow-up. The hyperthyroidism patients were between 18 and 65 years old and newly diagnosed, with a disease duration of less than 2 months. The study excluded patients with uncontrolled infections, other autoimmune diseases, pregnancy or lactation. Diagnoses relied on clinical symptoms, serum thyroxine and TRAb, thyroid ultrasound and orbital computed tomography. For the first round of RT-PCR on the TCR CDR3, the HTBI primer set was used together with the Qiagen OneStep RT-PCR kit. Most expanded thyroid clonotypes (frequency above 0.001) were also found in blood, which suggests that blood repertoires may mirror thyroid immune responses. In cross-validation, a model built on a 13 V-J signature told ophthalmopathy apart from stable hyperthyroidism with just under 90% sensitivity and approximately 84% specificity, and in testing the same model reached 80%/75%. In validation, progression to ophthalmopathy was predicted by the model with more than 65% sensitivity and just over 72% specificity, a median of 6.5 months before onset. TCR V-J signatures able to tell the groups apart were searched for in a discovery cohort of 100 patients, of whom under 45 had Graves' ophthalmopathy and roughly 59 had stable Graves' hyperthyroidism. An independent validation cohort of under 20 hyperthyroidism patients and approximately 17 patients who later progressed to ophthalmopathy tested prospective prediction of ophthalmopathy. The 75 to 100 discovery patients were divided at random into training and test sets in a 7:3 ratio. In addition, the study compared T-cell repertoires in thyroid tissue and in blood from a handful of Graves' hyperthyroidism patients. Once sampling was done, hyperthyroidism patients were given methimazole at a starting dose of 30 mg daily, whereas ophthalmopathy patients were given high-dose intravenous methylprednisolone. Libraries were constructed in a second round of multiplex PCR, after which size selection and purification were carried out. Libraries were sequenced paired-end with 100 bp reads on an Illumina HiSeq2000. SOAPnuke was used to process the raw data, removing reads that contained adapters or uncalled bases, had a mean Phred below 15, or lacked an exact match to the constant primer or identifier. High-quality paired reads were merged using COPE v1.2.5, and each unique nucleotide sequence was defined as a clonotype. MiTCR v1.1 was used to align clonotypes to the IMGT TRBV, TRBD and TRBJ reference segments. The analysis was restricted to V-J combinations with a frequency above 0.0001, which together covered over 99% of the repertoires. The TCS score was defined as F50 (clonal expansion) divided by E x V (chaos), with BLOSUM62-based TCRdist calculated between CDR3 peptides within each V-J. Welch's t-statistics and random forest reduced roughly 530 V-J features to 13, which were used in a naive Bayes classifier (R e1071). Sample size was not statistically predetermined, and blinding of investigators to group allocation was not performed. TCR Vbeta CDR3 sequencing of 140 or so peripheral blood samples (43 ophthalmopathy, some 75 hyperthyroidism and some 17 progressor patients) is reported in the paper.

Material: peripheral blood mononuclear cells (PBMCs), obtained at new diagnosis, from a patient treated with antithyroid drugs. The TCR originated in a woman younger than 30 with Graves disease. Donor details come from another sample of the same person, matched by shared clones. The chain uses TRBV2 and TRBJ1-2; a confident D gene designation cannot be given. The nucleotide sequence is TGTGCCAGCAGTGAACAAGGTACTAACTATGGCTACACCTTC. It translates to CASSEQGTNYGYTF.